This TCR beta chain was captured by sequencing in a study of blood T cell repertoires in COVID-19. Study in general: The United States, Italy and Spain were the sources of the acute and convalescent COVID-19 samples. PBMCs, B-cell-depleted T cells, or T cells provided the cDNA or gDNA that made up the material.

With 0 bases removed from V and 9 bases from J, the gap between germline ends came to 7 bases. Germline V gives CDR1 SGDLS, CDR2 YYNGEE. This CDR3 has 12 amino acids. Authors' methods: Cell counts per sample came from amplifying reference gene primers. This table comes from immunoSEQ multiplex PCR, and its TCRdb copy is limited to in-frame clones, with some not included. V and J calls plus clone size are reproduced from that table; the DNA served to infer D and trimming. The sample lists about 92,000 clones; approximately 80% were seen once. J is TRBJ1-5 and V is TRBV9, with unresolved D. Sequencing was carried out using peripheral blood. This TCR was sampled from an older woman with acute or convalescent COVID-19. Here the CDR3 DNA reads TGTGCCAGCAGCGTAGCTACGGTGCCCCAGCATTTT. This codes for CASSVATVPQHF.